This T cell receptor (beta chain) was retrieved from a study of T-cell reconstitution after alpha-beta-depleted transplantation in children. TCRbeta library construction was performed incorporating unique molecular identifiers. MiXCR was run by TCRdb on the PCR reads, yielding one entry per CDR3 protein. The sample includes hundreds of thousands of distinct CDR3 sequences, about 11% of them seen just once. The CDR3 sequence is 14 residues long. Between the trimmed V and J ends, which lost 4 bases and 6 bases, there was a span of 13 bases. Germline CDR1 and CDR2: SGHTS and YDEGEE. Points from the study as a whole: Diversity of TCRbeta at day 60 was high in some patients, arising from surviving recipient T cells and thymic progenitors. Several hundred expanded graft clones reportedly were the source of alpha-beta T cells about two months after transplant.

This clonotype occurred many times. Its target is unknown. The rearrangement joins TRBV5-8 to TRBJ2-2; D is undetermined. This specimen was PBMCs, taken before TCRalphabeta/CD19-depleted stem cell transplant. The sequence came from a child aged 2 to 10 with inherited bone marrow failure, due to receive a stem cell transplant. In nucleotides, the CDR3 is TGTGCCAGCAGCCGCGGATTAGTATCCGGGGAGCTGTTTTTT. This codes for CASSRGLVSGELFF. The whole variable domain, remainder taken from reference TRBV5-8 and TRBJ2-2, is EAGVTQSPTHLIKTRGQQATLRCSPISGHTSVYWYQQALGLGLQFLLWYDEGEERNRGNFPPRFSGRQFPNYSSELNVNALELEDSALYLCASSRGLVSGELFFGEGSRLTVL.